A selection of T cell receptor beta chains follows, all from one sample in a study of cytomegalovirus exposure and HLA in healthy donors. TCRdb's copy holds only in-frame clones and misses some; the assay was immunoSEQ multiplex PCR. The sample holds 150,000 to 200,000 clones, approximately 80% seen once. Input material: PBMCs. The receptors derive from a woman between 35 and 50 years old in good health and CMV-seronegative. Both conserved end residues are part of each CDR3. Each record gives: CDR3 DNA, CDR3 protein, clone size, V gene, J gene, D gene. D genes are given only for firm matches. Clone sizes are given selectively: once, few, many, or a class where the clone is expanded.

CDR3nt: TGCGCCAGCAGCCAAGAAGGAGGAACAGGGGGCGTATTTGGCTACACCTTC
CDR3aa: CASSQEGGTGGVFGYTF
abundance: .
v_gene: TRBV4-1
j_gene: TRBJ1-2
d_gene: TRBD1

CDR3nt: TGCGCCAGCAGCTTGGGAGGGATTTTGCTCGGGGGGGCCGCAGATACGCAGTATTTT
CDR3aa: CASSLGGILLGGAADTQYF
abundance: .
v_gene: TRBV5-1
j_gene: TRBJ2-3
d_gene: TRBD2

CDR3nt: TGTGCCAGGAGAGAAGGAGCGGGGGCCGAGACCCAGTACTTC
CDR3aa: CARREGAGAETQYF
abundance: once
v_gene: TRBV2
j_gene: TRBJ2-5
d_gene: TRBD2

CDR3nt: TGTGCCTGGAGTCCGGGGTACGAGCAGTACTTC
CDR3aa: CAWSPGYEQYF
abundance: .
v_gene: TRBV30
j_gene: TRBJ2-7
d_gene: .

CDR3nt: TGCGCCAGCAGCGAGGACAGCCAAGCCAATGAGCAGTTCTTC
CDR3aa: CASSEDSQANEQFF
abundance: once
v_gene: TRBV5-1
j_gene: TRBJ2-1
d_gene: .

CDR3nt: TGTGCCAGCAGTGATGCACAGGGGGATGATAATCAGCCCCAGCATTTT
CDR3aa: CASSDAQGDDNQPQHF
abundance: .
v_gene: TRBV25-1
j_gene: TRBJ1-5
d_gene: TRBD1

CDR3nt: TGTGCCAGCAGTGAATACTCAGCGGGATTAACAGATACGCAGTATTTT
CDR3aa: CASSEYSAGLTDTQYF
abundance: .
v_gene: TRBV25-1
j_gene: TRBJ2-3
d_gene: TRBD2

CDR3nt: TGTGCCAGCAGCACCTCCCCGGGGGGTACCACAGATACGCAGTATTTT
CDR3aa: CASSTSPGGTTDTQYF
abundance: .
v_gene: TRBV9
j_gene: TRBJ2-3
d_gene: TRBD2

CDR3nt: TGTGCCAGCTCACCGGGCACACAGGCTGGGGCCAACGTCCTGACTTTC
CDR3aa: CASSPGTQAGANVLTF
abundance: .
v_gene: TRBV18
j_gene: TRBJ2-6
d_gene: .

CDR3nt: TGTGCCAGCAGCCAAGGGGGCATCCAAGAGACCCAGTACTTC
CDR3aa: CASSQGGIQETQYF
abundance: .
v_gene: TRBV14
j_gene: TRBJ2-5
d_gene: .

CDR3nt: TGCGCCAGCAGCCAAGGTCGTACGAGGGGGGATACGCAGTATTTT
CDR3aa: CASSQGRTRGDTQYF
abundance: .
v_gene: TRBV4-3
j_gene: TRBJ2-3
d_gene: .

CDR3nt: TGTGCCACCGCGACTAGCGGGACCCACGAGCAGTACTTC
CDR3aa: CATATSGTHEQYF
abundance: few
v_gene: TRBV10-3
j_gene: TRBJ2-7
d_gene: TRBD2

CDR3nt: TGTGCCAGCAGCGTCAGACTAGCGAAAGGGAATGAGCAGTTCTTC
CDR3aa: CASSVRLAKGNEQFF
abundance: .
v_gene: TRBV11-2
j_gene: TRBJ2-1
d_gene: TRBD2

CDR3nt: TGTGCTAGTGGTTTGCAGGGACAGGGCCATTACGAGCAGTACTTC
CDR3aa: CASGLQGQGHYEQYF
abundance: .
v_gene: TRBV12-5
j_gene: TRBJ2-7
d_gene: TRBD1

CDR3nt: TGTGCCAGCAGCTTAGTCCTAGCGGGGGTACCCTACGAGCAGTACTTC
CDR3aa: CASSLVLAGVPYEQYF
abundance: .
v_gene: TRBV7-8
j_gene: TRBJ2-7
d_gene: TRBD2

CDR3nt: TGTGCCAGCAGCTCACCTAGCGGGAGGGCCGACTACGAGCAGTACTTC
CDR3aa: CASSSPSGRADYEQYF
abundance: .
v_gene: TRBV7-9
j_gene: TRBJ2-7
d_gene: TRBD2

CDR3nt: TGTGCCAGCAGCTTAGGACAGGGAGGTGCTGAAGCTTTCTTT
CDR3aa: CASSLGQGGAEAFF
abundance: .
v_gene: TRBV7-2
j_gene: TRBJ1-1
d_gene: TRBD1

CDR3nt: TGTGCCAGCAGTTCCTACGGGACTAGCGGAAACTACGAGCAGTACTTC
CDR3aa: CASSSYGTSGNYEQYF
abundance: .
v_gene: TRBV27
j_gene: TRBJ2-7
d_gene: TRBD2

CDR3nt: TGTGCCAGCAGTTTAGGGCATTACTACGAGCAGTACTTC
CDR3aa: CASSLGHYYEQYF
abundance: .
v_gene: TRBV28
j_gene: TRBJ2-7
d_gene: .

CDR3nt: TGTGCCAGCAGCTTAGTGGGAGGGCCGGATGAGCAGTTCTTC
CDR3aa: CASSLVGGPDEQFF
abundance: few
v_gene: TRBV11-1
j_gene: TRBJ2-1
d_gene: TRBD2

CDR3nt: TGTGCCAGCAGCTTAGGGGGTGATGCGGGTGAGCAGTTCTTC
CDR3aa: CASSLGGDAGEQFF
abundance: few
v_gene: TRBV11-3
j_gene: TRBJ2-1
d_gene: .

CDR3nt: TGTGCCAGCAGCGCAGCGGGGGCAAGCACAGATACGCAGTATTTT
CDR3aa: CASSAAGASTDTQYF
abundance: .
v_gene: TRBV9
j_gene: TRBJ2-3
d_gene: TRBD2

CDR3nt: TGTGCCAGCAGCTTATTCAACAGGGCCCCGGGCTACACCTTC
CDR3aa: CASSLFNRAPGYTF
abundance: .
v_gene: TRBV7-2
j_gene: TRBJ1-2
d_gene: .

CDR3nt: TGTGCCAGCAGTTTAAGCCCGCACAGGGTATATAATTCACCCCTCCACTTT
CDR3aa: CASSLSPHRVYNSPLHF
abundance: .
v_gene: TRBV28
j_gene: TRBJ1-6
d_gene: .

CDR3nt: TGTGCCAGCAACCGACAGATCAATCAGCCCCAGCATTTT
CDR3aa: CASNRQINQPQHF
abundance: .
v_gene: TRBV2
j_gene: TRBJ1-5
d_gene: .

CDR3nt: TGCGCCAGCAGCCAAGATCTCCAGGACTACGAGCAGTACTTC
CDR3aa: CASSQDLQDYEQYF
abundance: few
v_gene: TRBV4-3
j_gene: TRBJ2-7
d_gene: .

CDR3nt: TGTGCCAGCAGACGGACTAGCGGGGGGGCGACCACCGGGGAGCTGTTTTTT
CDR3aa: CASRRTSGGATTGELFF
abundance: .
v_gene: TRBV7-9
j_gene: TRBJ2-2
d_gene: TRBD2

CDR3nt: TGCGCCAGCAGCCAAGGACTAGCGGGGGGCCTTGAGCAGTTCTTC
CDR3aa: CASSQGLAGGLEQFF
abundance: .
v_gene: TRBV4-1
j_gene: TRBJ2-1
d_gene: TRBD2

CDR3nt: TGTGCCAGCAACCGACAGGGTGGAAACACTGAAGCTTTCTTT
CDR3aa: CASNRQGGNTEAFF
abundance: .
v_gene: TRBV16
j_gene: TRBJ1-1
d_gene: TRBD1

CDR3nt: TGTGCCAGCAGCGTAGGAGACGGGAAACTGTTTTTT
CDR3aa: CASSVGDGKLFF
abundance: .
v_gene: TRBV9
j_gene: TRBJ1-4
d_gene: .

CDR3nt: TGCGCCAGCAGCGGACCGGGACAGGGTATCGCGGATACGCAGTATTTT
CDR3aa: CASSGPGQGIADTQYF
abundance: .
v_gene: TRBV5-1
j_gene: TRBJ2-3
d_gene: TRBD1

CDR3nt: TGTGCCAGCAGCCAAGTAGCGGGAGCAGATACGCAGTATTTT
CDR3aa: CASSQVAGADTQYF
abundance: once
v_gene: TRBV4-2
j_gene: TRBJ2-3
d_gene: TRBD2

CDR3nt: TGTGCCAGCAGTTTCCCCAGCGGTTACCAAGAGACCCAGTACTTC
CDR3aa: CASSFPSGYQETQYF
abundance: once
v_gene: TRBV28
j_gene: TRBJ2-5
d_gene: .

CDR3nt: TGTTCCAGCAGCCGTTCCTTAGAGACCCAGTACTTC
CDR3aa: CSSSRSLETQYF
abundance: .
v_gene: TRBV7-9
j_gene: TRBJ2-5
d_gene: .

CDR3nt: TGTGCCTGGAGGGCAGGGGCGAACACTGAAGCTTTCTTT
CDR3aa: CAWRAGANTEAFF
abundance: once
v_gene: TRBV30
j_gene: TRBJ1-1
d_gene: .

CDR3nt: TGTGCCAGCAGCTTAGCGCGGGCTAGCGGGGGGGTTCAAGAGACCCAGTACTTC
CDR3aa: CASSLARASGGVQETQYF
abundance: .
v_gene: TRBV7-9
j_gene: TRBJ2-5
d_gene: TRBD2

CDR3nt: TGTGCCAGCAGTGCCGACGACAGGGTTTCCTATGGCTACACCTTC
CDR3aa: CASSADDRVSYGYTF
abundance: .
v_gene: TRBV6-1
j_gene: TRBJ1-2
d_gene: TRBD1

CDR3nt: TGTGCCAGCAGTTTCCGGGACATTTCCTCCTACGAGCAGTACTTC
CDR3aa: CASSFRDISSYEQYF
abundance: .
v_gene: TRBV28
j_gene: TRBJ2-7
d_gene: .

CDR3nt: TGTGCCAGCAGCCAAGTTGAAGGACTTTGGGGCGGGGAGCTGTTTTTT
CDR3aa: CASSQVEGLWGGELFF
abundance: .
v_gene: TRBV4-2
j_gene: TRBJ2-2
d_gene: .

CDR3nt: TGTGCCAGCAGCCCTATCGGACAGGGAGCTCGAGAGAGGGCTTTCTTT
CDR3aa: CASSPIGQGARERAFF
abundance: .
v_gene: TRBV14
j_gene: TRBJ1-1
d_gene: TRBD1

CDR3nt: TGTGCCAGCAGTTTTACCTCCGGACAGGGTCGGGAGACCCAGTACTTC
CDR3aa: CASSFTSGQGRETQYF
abundance: .
v_gene: TRBV27
j_gene: TRBJ2-5
d_gene: TRBD1

CDR3nt: TGTGCCAGTGGGGACAGGGGGATCACTGAAGCTTTCTTT
CDR3aa: CASGDRGITEAFF
abundance: .
v_gene: TRBV19
j_gene: TRBJ1-1
d_gene: TRBD1

CDR3nt: TGTGCCAGCTCCCGGGGACTAGCGGGGCCGGTGGGAGATACGCAGTATTTT
CDR3aa: CASSRGLAGPVGDTQYF
abundance: .
v_gene: TRBV18
j_gene: TRBJ2-3
d_gene: TRBD2

CDR3nt: TGTGCCAGCAGCCGGACAGGTTACGAGCAGTACTTC
CDR3aa: CASSRTGYEQYF
abundance: .
v_gene: TRBV7-9
j_gene: TRBJ2-7
d_gene: TRBD1

CDR3nt: TGTGCCAGCAGCCCTCAGTCAGGGGCGGGCACAGATACGCAGTATTTT
CDR3aa: CASSPQSGAGTDTQYF
abundance: .
v_gene: TRBV7-8
j_gene: TRBJ2-3
d_gene: .

CDR3nt: TGTGCCAGCTCACTTAATCCGGGACATGGCGAGCAGTACTTC
CDR3aa: CASSLNPGHGEQYF
abundance: .
v_gene: TRBV18
j_gene: TRBJ2-7
d_gene: .

CDR3nt: TGTGCCAGCAGTCCCCCAGGTTTGGGCTACGAGCAGTACTTC
CDR3aa: CASSPPGLGYEQYF
abundance: .
v_gene: TRBV6-6
j_gene: TRBJ2-7
d_gene: .

CDR3nt: TGTGCCAGCAGCTTAGTTCGGGACAGGGCTGTAGATACGCAGTATTTT
CDR3aa: CASSLVRDRAVDTQYF
abundance: .
v_gene: TRBV7-8
j_gene: TRBJ2-3
d_gene: TRBD1

CDR3nt: TGTGCCAGCAGCCCGCGGGACAGGAACACTGAAGCTTTCTTT
CDR3aa: CASSPRDRNTEAFF
abundance: .
v_gene: TRBV5-5
j_gene: TRBJ1-1
d_gene: TRBD1

CDR3nt: TGTGCCAGCAGCGAATGGGACAGGGGAGACTACGAGCAGTACTTC
CDR3aa: CASSEWDRGDYEQYF
abundance: once
v_gene: TRBV7-6
j_gene: TRBJ2-7
d_gene: TRBD1

CDR3nt: TGTGCCAGCAGTTACTCGAGGGCGAGTGGGTTCTACGAGCAGTACTTC
CDR3aa: CASSYSRASGFYEQYF
abundance: .
v_gene: TRBV6-5
j_gene: TRBJ2-7
d_gene: .

CDR3nt: TGTGCCAGCAGCCCCGGGACAGGGGGCTACGAGCAGTACTTC
CDR3aa: CASSPGTGGYEQYF
abundance: .
v_gene: TRBV7-7
j_gene: TRBJ2-7
d_gene: TRBD1

CDR3nt: TGTGCCAGCAACTTCGGACTTGAAGCCTACGAGCAGTACTTC
CDR3aa: CASNFGLEAYEQYF
abundance: .
v_gene: TRBV6-4
j_gene: TRBJ2-7
d_gene: .

CDR3nt: TGTGCCAGTAGATCCGGGACAGGGTTATCTGAAGCTTTCTTT
CDR3aa: CASRSGTGLSEAFF
abundance: .
v_gene: TRBV19
j_gene: TRBJ1-1
d_gene: TRBD1

CDR3nt: TGTGCCAGCAGCTTAAACGGCCCCGGGACAGATTATGGCTACACCTTC
CDR3aa: CASSLNGPGTDYGYTF
abundance: .
v_gene: TRBV7-3
j_gene: TRBJ1-2
d_gene: TRBD1